This T cell receptor (beta chain) derives from a study of cytomegalovirus exposure and HLA in healthy donors. Study outcomes and limitations: Researchers catalogued 150 or so TCR beta chains as cytomegalovirus-associated. Across donors, most TCRs were seen rarely, yet some public ones were widespread. The classifier reportedly diagnosed cytomegalovirus status with high sensitivity and specificity.

Here immunoSEQ multiplex PCR was the method, and the copy in TCRdb shows in-frame clones only, minus some. The top ten hold 1% to 1.5% of the sample, which has roughly 200,000 clones, about 81% seen once. Points on this clone: The antigen remains undetermined.

It was the approximately 120-subject validation cohort, separate from the approximately 670-subject first cohort, to which the donors belonged. V shed 5 bases and J 0 bases; nucleotides not matched to a gene: 10. Germline CDR1 is SGHVS and CDR2 is FNYEAQ. The CDR3 runs to 17 residues. Sequenced sample: PBMCs. The chain carries TRBV7-6 and TRBJ2-1, with 7 bases fitting TRBD2. The source of this sequence is a woman in her twenties or thirties in good health and CMV-seronegative. CDR3: CASSEGLVGRSYNEQFF. The CDR3 nucleotides are TGTGCCAGCAGCGAAGGACTAGTAGGGCGCTCCTACAATGAGCAGTTCTTC.